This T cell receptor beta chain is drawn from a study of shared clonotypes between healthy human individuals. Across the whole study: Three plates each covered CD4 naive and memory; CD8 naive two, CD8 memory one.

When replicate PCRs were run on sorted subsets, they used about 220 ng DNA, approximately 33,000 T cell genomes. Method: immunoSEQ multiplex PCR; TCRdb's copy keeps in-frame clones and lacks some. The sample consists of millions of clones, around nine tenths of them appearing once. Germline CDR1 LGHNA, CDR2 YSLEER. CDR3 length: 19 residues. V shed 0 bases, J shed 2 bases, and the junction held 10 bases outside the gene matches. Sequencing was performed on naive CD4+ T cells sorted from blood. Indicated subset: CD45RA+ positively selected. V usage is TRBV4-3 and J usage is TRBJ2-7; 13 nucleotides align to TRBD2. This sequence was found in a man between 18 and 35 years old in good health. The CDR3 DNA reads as TGCGCCAGCAGCCAAGATCCGGGACTAGCGGGGAAGGGAACCTACGAGCAGTACTTC. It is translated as CASSQDPGLAGKGTYEQYF.